These 20 T cell receptor beta chains originate from one sample sequenced in a study of blood T cell repertoires in COVID-19. Profiling relied on immunoSEQ multiplex PCR, and the TCRdb table lists in-frame clones only, not all of them. Of over 400,000 clones in the sample, roughly 88% were seen once. Sequenced input: peripheral blood. These TCRs come from a woman in her 30s with active or convalescent COVID-19.

The J gene is TRBJ1-2, the V gene TRBV5-6, with 8 bases identical to TRBD1. Germline assignment: CDR1 SGHDT and CDR2 YYEEEE. V dropped 0 bases and J dropped 7; count of bases not matched to a gene: 2. The CDR3 is 13 amino acids. CDR3 region: CASSLGQGIGYTF. The CDR3 nucleotides read TGTGCCAGCAGCTTGGGACAGGGGATTGGCTACACCTTC.

A few counts support this clone. The rearrangement uses TRBV3-1 (or the pseudogene TRBV3-2) and TRBJ1-2; 7 nucleotides match TRBD1. The germline gives CDR1 LGHDT, CDR2 YNNKEL (reference sequence). V shed 2 bases and J 0 bases; nucleotides not matched to a gene: 12. This CDR3 contains 18 residues. CDR3 residues: CASSQSGWQGGSNYGYTF. CDR3 in DNA: TGTGCCAGCAGCCAATCTGGTTGGCAGGGGGGTTCTAACTATGGCTACACCTTC.

The V gene is TRBV5-1, the J gene TRBJ2-3; no clear D gene. The CDR3 loop spans 13 amino acids. The V gene's germline CDR1 is SGHRS and CDR2 YFSETQ. V was trimmed by 4 bases and J by 3 bases, leaving 9 bases between them. The CDR3 reads CASSGVVTDTQYF. The CDR3 coding sequence is TGCGCCAGCAGCGGAGTTGTTACAGATACGCAGTATTTT.

This clone was seen only a few times. This rearrangement joins TRBV5-1 to TRBJ1-1; D not certain. V was shortened by 2 bases and J by 7 bases, with 9 bases between the two germline ends. The CDR3 has 12 amino acids. Looked up from germline, CDR1 is SGHRS and CDR2 is YFSETQ. CDR3 in amino acids: CASSFTANEAFF. The CDR3 coding sequence is TGCGCCAGCAGCTTTACTGCCAATGAAGCTTTCTTT.

Only one count was recorded for this clone. The rearrangement uses TRBV4-1 and TRBJ2-5; the match to TRBD2 covers 9 bases. Germline-derived CDR1 and CDR2 are MGHRA and YSYEKL. The CDR3 spans 18 residues. The trim removed 0 bases at V and 3 bases at J, leaving 11 bases unmatched. The CDR3 DNA reads as TGCGCCAGCAGCCAAGAAGCCCCAAGGAGCGGGGGGAAAGAGACCCAGTACTTC. Translating gives CASSQEAPRSGGKETQYF.

On this clone itself: Other nucleotide sequences in the sample specify the same CDR3. CDR3 sequence (DNA): TGTGCCAGTAGTCCGGGGTTAACCTACGAGCAGTACTTC. Its translation: CASSPGLTYEQYF. The V and J genes are TRBV19 and TRBJ2-7; weak D call: TRBD2 (5 bases). V lost 5 bases and J 2 bases, leaving 10 bases between the germline ends. The CDR3 extends over 13 amino acids. Germline CDR1 LNHDA, CDR2 SQIVND (reference sequence).

The V call is TRBV15, the J call TRBJ2-7; 8 bases agree with TRBD1. Germline CDR1 is LNHNV and CDR2 is YYDKDF (reference sequence). The V segment lost 2 bases and the J segment 4 bases; nucleotides outside the gene matches: 7. The CDR3 extends over 15 amino acids. DNA of the CDR3: TGTGCCACCAGCAGAAGCAGGACAGGGACATACGAGCAGTACTTC. It specifies CATSRSRTGTYEQYF. Full variable domain (outside the CDR3, taken from reference TRBV15 and TRBJ2-7): DAMVIQNPRYQVTQFGKPVTLSCSQTLNHNVMYWYQQKSSQAPKLLFHYYDKDFNNEADTPDNFQSRRPNTSFCFLDIRSPGLGDTAMYLCATSRSRTGTYEQYFGPGTRLTVT.

The V gene is TRBV6-1, the J gene TRBJ2-7; D might be TRBD2 (6 bases). CDR1 is MNHNS and CDR2 is SASEGT in the germline V gene. The CDR3 loop spans 15 amino acids. V shed 2 bases and J shed 0 bases, with 11 bases lying between them. This CDR3 is CASSETGGASYEQYF. For the CDR3, the DNA is TGTGCCAGCAGTGAAACCGGGGGAGCCTCCTACGAGCAGTACTTC.

This clone was seen only once. The chain has TRBV5-1 and TRBJ2-5; TRBD1 agrees at 10 bases. The CDR3 has 15 amino acids. Germline V gene lookup returns CDR1 SGHRS and CDR2 YFSETQ. The V gene end was trimmed by 4 bases and the J gene end by 2 bases; junction bases not matched to a gene: 5. In DNA, the CDR3 is TGCGCCAGCAGCCAGGGGACAGGGGATCAAGAGACCCAGTACTTC. Translation: CASSQGTGDQETQYF. The full variable domain, with the rest looked up from reference TRBV5-1 and TRBJ2-5, is KAGVTQTPRYLIKTRGQQVTLSCSPISGHRSVSWYQQTPGQGLQFLFEYFSETQRNKGNFPGRFSGRQFSNSRSEMNVSTLELGDSALYLCASSQGTGDQETQYFGPGTRLLVL.

The J gene is TRBJ2-7, the V gene TRBV6-5; 14 bases line up with TRBD2. Germline V gene data show CDR1 as MNHEY and CDR2 as SVGAGI. After removal of 6 bases from V and 3 bases from J, the junction contained 4 bases not matched to a gene. There are 15 residues in the CDR3. Here the CDR3 reads CASSGTSGGIYEQYF. As DNA, the CDR3 is TGTGCCAGCAGCGGGACTAGCGGGGGCATCTACGAGCAGTACTTC.

The V gene is TRBV5-1, the J gene TRBJ1-1; a possible D gene is TRBD1 (6 bases). With 0 bases removed from V and 0 bases from J, the gap between germline ends came to 12 bases. This CDR3 is built from 16 residues. Germline CDR1 SGHRS, CDR2 YFSETQ. This CDR3 is CASSLDRDRMNTEAFF. In DNA form, the CDR3 reads TGCGCCAGCAGCTTGGACCGCGACAGGATGAACACTGAAGCTTTCTTT.

A few counts support this clone. This chain links TRBV5-6 with TRBJ1-2; the D is unclear. The CDR3 has 15 residues. V lost 4 bases and J lost 4, with 17 bases in between. Germline CDR1 is SGHDT and CDR2 is YYEEEE. The CDR3 DNA reads as TGTGCCAGCAGCGCCGAGAGAAGTTTTTCCTATGGCTACACCTTC. Translated: CASSAERSFSYGYTF. The full variable domain, its missing parts supplied by reference TRBV5-6 and TRBJ1-2, is DAGVTQSPTHLIKTRGQQVTLRCSPKSGHDTVSWYQQALGQGPQFIFQYYEEEERQRGNFPDRFSGHQFPNYSSELNVNALLLGDSALYLCASSAERSFSYGYTFGSGTRLTVV.

The chain recombines TRBV7-6 with TRBJ1-3; perhaps TRBD1 as D (6 bases). Germline V gene sequence: CDR1 SGHVS, CDR2 FNYEAQ. V lost 3 bases and J lost 4, with 13 bases in between. The CDR3 sequence is 15 residues long. The CDR3 loop reads CASSFGQGLGNTIYF. The CDR3 nucleotides read TGTGCCAGCAGCTTCGGTCAGGGGCTGGGAAACACCATATATTTT. The entire variable domain, with the rest obtained from reference TRBV7-6 and TRBJ1-3, is as follows: GAGVSQSPRYKVTKRGQDVALRCDPISGHVSLYWYRQALGQGPEFLTYFNYEAQQDKSGLPNDRFSAERPEGSISTLTIQRTEQRDSAMYRCASSFGQGLGNTIYFGEGSWLTVV.

In this sample, this clone turned up a few times. This chain joins TRBV5-6 and TRBJ1-2; possibly TRBD1 for D (6 bases). Trimming cost V 3 bases and J 4 bases, with 19 bases left between them. Germline V gene sequence: CDR1 SGHDT, CDR2 YYEEEE. The CDR3 loop spans 16 amino acids. CDR3 in DNA: TGTGCCAGCAGCTGGGAGGGGGTTGGATCGACCTATGGCTACACCTTC. This gives the protein CASSWEGVGSTYGYTF.

CDR3 loop: CASSQDAADLSQTEAFF. CDR3 sequence (DNA): TGCGCCAGCAGCCAAGATGCGGCAGACCTATCCCAAACTGAAGCTTTCTTT. The V gene is TRBV4-1, the J gene TRBJ1-1; no clear D. CDR3 length: 17 residues. V was clipped by 0 bases and J by 5 bases, with 19 bases between them. Germline CDR1 and CDR2: MGHRA and YSYEKL.

V usage is TRBV6-5 and J usage is TRBJ2-5; 8 bases line up with TRBD2. The ends lost 10 bases at V and 4 bases at J; junction bases unmatched: 8. The germline V gene encodes CDR1 MNHEY and CDR2 SVGAGI. The CDR3 has 13 residues. The CDR3 sequence: CATSGGSRETQYF. CDR3 in DNA: TGTGCCACCTCGGGGGGGAGCAGAGAGACCCAGTACTTC.

A note on this clone: At the DNA level, this CDR3 is encoded by other sequences in the same sample as well. This chain links TRBV5-1 with TRBJ2-6; no clear D gene. Germline V CDR1 and CDR2: SGHRS, YFSETQ. Trimming pared 1 base from V and 0 bases from J, leaving 11 bases between. There are 17 residues in the CDR3. The CDR3 spells CASSLLAGISGANVLTF. The CDR3 DNA reads as TGCGCCAGCAGCTTGCTTGCAGGAATCTCTGGGGCCAACGTCCTGACTTTC.

CDR3 nucleotide sequence: TGTGCCAGCAGTGAACAGAGCAATCAGCCCCAGCATTTT. Translated, it gives CASSEQSNQPQHF. The chain recombines TRBV6-4 with TRBJ1-5; D not certain. There are 13 residues in the CDR3. Germline lookup yields CDR1 MRHNA and CDR2 SNTAGT. Between the trimmed V and J ends, which lost 3 bases and 1 base, there was a span of 4 bases.

This CDR3 reads CASRERGTGRFTDTQYF. In nucleotides, the CDR3 is TGTGCCAGCAGAGAAAGAGGGACAGGTCGGTTCACAGATACGCAGTATTTT. This chain links TRBV25-1 with TRBJ2-3, with 8 bases lining up with TRBD1. V lost 6 bases and J lost 2; bases outside the gene matches: 13. The CDR3 covers 17 residues. Per the germline V gene, CDR1 is MGHDK and CDR2 is SYGVNS. The variable domain in full, completed from reference TRBV25-1 and TRBJ2-3, reads EADIYQTPRYLVIGTGKKITLECSQTMGHDKMYWYQQDPGMELHLIHYSYGVNSTEKGDLSSESTVSRIRTEHFPLTLESARPSHTSQYLCASRERGTGRFTDTQYFGPGTRLTVL.

This clone was seen a single time. The J gene is TRBJ2-1, the V gene TRBV5-1; the match to TRBD1 covers 11 bases. V lost 3 bases and J lost 6; bases outside the gene matches: 14. Looked up from germline, CDR1 is SGHRS and CDR2 is YFSETQ. CDR3 length: 18 amino acids. The CDR3 here is CASSSGQGVGGPSNEQFF. CDR3 bases: TGCGCCAGCAGCTCGGGACAGGGGGTAGGGGGGCCGAGCAATGAGCAGTTCTTC. Looking up the rest from reference TRBV5-1 and TRBJ2-1 gives the full variable domain: KAGVTQTPRYLIKTRGQQVTLSCSPISGHRSVSWYQQTPGQGLQFLFEYFSETQRNKGNFPGRFSGRQFSNSRSEMNVSTLELGDSALYLCASSSGQGVGGPSNEQFFGPGTRLTVL.